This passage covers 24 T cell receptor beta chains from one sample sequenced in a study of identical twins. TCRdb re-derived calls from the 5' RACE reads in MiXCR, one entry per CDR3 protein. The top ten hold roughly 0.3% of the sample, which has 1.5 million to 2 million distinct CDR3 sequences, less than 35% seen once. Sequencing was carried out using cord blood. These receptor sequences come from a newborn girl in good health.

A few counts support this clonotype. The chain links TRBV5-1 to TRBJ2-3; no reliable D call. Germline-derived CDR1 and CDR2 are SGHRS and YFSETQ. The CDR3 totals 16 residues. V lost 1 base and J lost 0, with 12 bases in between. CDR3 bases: TGCGCCAGCAGCTTGCGATACCCAGCTAGCACAGATACGCAGTATTTT. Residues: CASSLRYPASTDTQYF.

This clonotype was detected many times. Here the CDR3 DNA reads TGTGCCATCAGTGAGTCGGGACAGGGCGTTTACGAGCAGTACTTC. Translating it yields CAISESGQGVYEQYF. V is TRBV10-3 and J is TRBJ2-7; 9 positions match TRBD1. Germline lookup yields CDR1 ENHRY and CDR2 SYGVKD. The junction had 4 bases not matched to a gene; V was cut back by 0 bases and J by 4 bases. The CDR3 consists of 15 residues.

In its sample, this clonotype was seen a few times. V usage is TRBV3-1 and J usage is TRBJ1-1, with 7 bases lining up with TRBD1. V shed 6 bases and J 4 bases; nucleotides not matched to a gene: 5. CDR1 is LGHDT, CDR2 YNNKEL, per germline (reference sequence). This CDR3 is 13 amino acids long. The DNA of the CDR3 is TGTGCCAGCAGGAGGGGGCTGGCCACTGAAGCTTTCTTT. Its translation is CASRRGLATEAFF.

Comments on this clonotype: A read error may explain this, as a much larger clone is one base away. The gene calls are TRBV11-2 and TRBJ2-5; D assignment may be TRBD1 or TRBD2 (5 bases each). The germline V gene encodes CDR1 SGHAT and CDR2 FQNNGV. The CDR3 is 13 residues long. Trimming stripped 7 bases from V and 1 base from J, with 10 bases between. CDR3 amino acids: CASNRGAQETQYF. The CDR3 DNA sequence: TGTGCCAGCAACCGAGGGGCCCAAGAGACCCAGTACTTC. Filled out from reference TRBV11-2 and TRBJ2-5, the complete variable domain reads EAGVAQSPRYKIIEKRQSVAFWCNPISGHATLYWYQQILGQGPKLLIQFQNNGVVDDSQLPKDRFSAERLKGVDSTLKIQPAKLEDSAVYLCASNRGAQETQYFGPGTRLLVL.

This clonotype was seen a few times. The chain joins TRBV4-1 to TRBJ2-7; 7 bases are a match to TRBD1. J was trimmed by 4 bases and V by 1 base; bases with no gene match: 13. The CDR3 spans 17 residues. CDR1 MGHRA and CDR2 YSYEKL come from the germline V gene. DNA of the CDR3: TGCGCCAGCAGCCAAGTAGGCTCTTACAGGGGCACATACGAGCAGTACTTC. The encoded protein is CASSQVGSYRGTYEQYF.

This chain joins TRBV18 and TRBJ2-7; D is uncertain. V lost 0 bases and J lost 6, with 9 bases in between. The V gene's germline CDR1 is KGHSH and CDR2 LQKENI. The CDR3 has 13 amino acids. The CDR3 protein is CASSPPQEFEQYF. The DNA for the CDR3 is TGTGCCAGCTCACCACCGCAGGAGTTCGAGCAGTACTTC.

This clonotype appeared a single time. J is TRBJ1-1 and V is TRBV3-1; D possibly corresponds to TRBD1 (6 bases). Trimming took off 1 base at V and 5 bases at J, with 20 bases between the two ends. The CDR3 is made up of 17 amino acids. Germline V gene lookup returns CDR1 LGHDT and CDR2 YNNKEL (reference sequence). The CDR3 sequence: CASSQGAGALRGTEAFF. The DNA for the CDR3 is TGTGCCAGCAGCCAAGGGGCAGGGGCCTTAAGGGGAACTGAAGCTTTCTTT.

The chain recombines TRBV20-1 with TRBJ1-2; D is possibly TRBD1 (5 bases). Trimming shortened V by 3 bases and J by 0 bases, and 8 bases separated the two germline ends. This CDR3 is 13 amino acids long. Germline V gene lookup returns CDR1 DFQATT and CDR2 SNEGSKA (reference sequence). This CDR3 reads CSARIRANYGYTF. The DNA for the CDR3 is TGCAGTGCTAGGATCAGGGCTAACTATGGCTACACCTTC.

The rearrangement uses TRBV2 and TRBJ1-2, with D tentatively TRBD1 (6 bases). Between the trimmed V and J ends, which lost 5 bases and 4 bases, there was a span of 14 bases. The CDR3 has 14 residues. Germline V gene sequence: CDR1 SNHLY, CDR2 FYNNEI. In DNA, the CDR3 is TGTGCCAGCAGTTTAACAGGGTCTCTCTATGGCTACACCTTC. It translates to CASSLTGSLYGYTF.

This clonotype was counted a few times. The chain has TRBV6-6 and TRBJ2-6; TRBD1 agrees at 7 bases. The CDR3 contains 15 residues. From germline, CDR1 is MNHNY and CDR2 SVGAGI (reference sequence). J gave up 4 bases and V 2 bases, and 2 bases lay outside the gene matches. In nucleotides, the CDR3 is TGTGCCAGCAGTTACGCGGACAGGGGGGCCAACGTCCTGACTTTC. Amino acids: CASSYADRGANVLTF.

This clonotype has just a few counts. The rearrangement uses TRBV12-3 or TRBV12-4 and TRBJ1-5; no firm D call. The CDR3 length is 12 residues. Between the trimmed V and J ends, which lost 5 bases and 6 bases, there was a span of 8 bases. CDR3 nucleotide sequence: TGTGCCAGCAGTAGGGCGGGTCAGCCCCAGCATTTT. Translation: CASSRAGQPQHF.

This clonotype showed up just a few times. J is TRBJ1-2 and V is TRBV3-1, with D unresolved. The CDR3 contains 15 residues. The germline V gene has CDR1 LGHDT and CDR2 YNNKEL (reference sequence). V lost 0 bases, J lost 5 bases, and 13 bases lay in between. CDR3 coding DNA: TGTGCCAGCAGCCAAGAAAGCGTGCTTGGATATGGCTACACCTTC. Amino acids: CASSQESVLGYGYTF.

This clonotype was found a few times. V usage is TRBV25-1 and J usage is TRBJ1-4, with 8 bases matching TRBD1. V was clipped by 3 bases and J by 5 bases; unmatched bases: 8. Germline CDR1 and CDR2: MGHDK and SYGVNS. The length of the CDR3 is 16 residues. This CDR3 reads CASSEPRQGRNEKLFF. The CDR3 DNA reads TGTGCCAGCAGTGAGCCCCGACAGGGGAGAAATGAAAAACTGTTTTTT.

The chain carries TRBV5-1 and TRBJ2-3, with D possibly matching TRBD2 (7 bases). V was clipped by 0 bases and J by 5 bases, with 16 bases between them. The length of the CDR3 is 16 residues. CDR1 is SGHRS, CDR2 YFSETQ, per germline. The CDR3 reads CASSLGSGGPIDTQYF. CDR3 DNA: TGCGCCAGCAGCTTGGGGTCGGGGGGCCCGATAGATACGCAGTATTTT. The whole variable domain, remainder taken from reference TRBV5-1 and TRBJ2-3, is KAGVTQTPRYLIKTRGQQVTLSCSPISGHRSVSWYQQTPGQGLQFLFEYFSETQRNKGNFPGRFSGRQFSNSRSEMNVSTLELGDSALYLCASSLGSGGPIDTQYFGPGTRLTVL.

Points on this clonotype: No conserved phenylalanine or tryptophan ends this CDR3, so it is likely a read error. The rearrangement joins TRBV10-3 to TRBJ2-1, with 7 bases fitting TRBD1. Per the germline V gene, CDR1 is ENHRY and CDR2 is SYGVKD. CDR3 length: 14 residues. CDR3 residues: CTISESRGRNEQFL. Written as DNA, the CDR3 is TGTACCATCAGTGAGTCGAGGGGGCGCAATGAGCAGTTCTTA.

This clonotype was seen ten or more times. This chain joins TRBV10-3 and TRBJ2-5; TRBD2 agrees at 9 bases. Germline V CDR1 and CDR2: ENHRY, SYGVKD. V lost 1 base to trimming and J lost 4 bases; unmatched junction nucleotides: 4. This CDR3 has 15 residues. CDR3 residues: CAISEWGLARETQYF. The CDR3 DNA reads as TGTGCCATCAGTGAGTGGGGACTAGCAAGAGAGACCCAGTACTTC.

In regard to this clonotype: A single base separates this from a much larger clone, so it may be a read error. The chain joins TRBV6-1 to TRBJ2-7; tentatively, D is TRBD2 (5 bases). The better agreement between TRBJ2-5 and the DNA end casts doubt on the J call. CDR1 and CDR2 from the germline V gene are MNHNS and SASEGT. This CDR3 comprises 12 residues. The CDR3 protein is CASRDFQATQYF. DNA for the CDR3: TGTGCCAGCAGGGACTTCCAAGCGACCCAGTACTTC.

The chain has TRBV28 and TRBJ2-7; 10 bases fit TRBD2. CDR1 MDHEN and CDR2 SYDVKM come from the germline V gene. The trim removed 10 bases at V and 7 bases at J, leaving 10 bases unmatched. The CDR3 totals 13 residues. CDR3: CATLAGDGNEQYF. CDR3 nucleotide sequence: TGTGCCACTCTAGCGGGAGATGGCAATGAGCAGTACTTC.

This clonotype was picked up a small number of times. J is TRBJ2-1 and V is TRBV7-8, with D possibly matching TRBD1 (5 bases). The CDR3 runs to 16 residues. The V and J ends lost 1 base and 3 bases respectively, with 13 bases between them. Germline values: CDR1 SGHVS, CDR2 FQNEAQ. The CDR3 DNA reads TGTGCCAGCAGCTTAGTGGGGAACAGGAACTACAATGAGCAGTTCTTC. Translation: CASSLVGNRNYNEQFF.

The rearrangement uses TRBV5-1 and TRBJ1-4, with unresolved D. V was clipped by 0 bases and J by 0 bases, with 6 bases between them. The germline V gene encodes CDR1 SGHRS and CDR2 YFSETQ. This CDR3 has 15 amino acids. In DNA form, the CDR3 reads TGCGCCAGCAGCTTGGAAGATGCAACTAATGAAAAACTGTTTTTT. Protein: CASSLEDATNEKLFF. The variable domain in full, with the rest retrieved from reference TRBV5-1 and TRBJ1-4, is KAGVTQTPRYLIKTRGQQVTLSCSPISGHRSVSWYQQTPGQGLQFLFEYFSETQRNKGNFPGRFSGRQFSNSRSEMNVSTLELGDSALYLCASSLEDATNEKLFFGSGTQLSVL.

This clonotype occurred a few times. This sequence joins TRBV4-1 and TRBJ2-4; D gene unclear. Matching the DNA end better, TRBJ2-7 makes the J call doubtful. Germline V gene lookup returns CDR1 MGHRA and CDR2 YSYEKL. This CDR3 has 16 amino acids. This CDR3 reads CASSQSPQVGNYEQYF. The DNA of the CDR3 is TGCGCCAGCAGCCAATCTCCGCAGGTGGGGAACTACGAGCAGTACTTC.

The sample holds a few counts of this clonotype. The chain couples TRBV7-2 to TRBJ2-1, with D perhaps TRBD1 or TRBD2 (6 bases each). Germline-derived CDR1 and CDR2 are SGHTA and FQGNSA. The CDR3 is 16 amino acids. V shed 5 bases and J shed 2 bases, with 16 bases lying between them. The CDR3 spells CASSLGGGWPYNEQFF. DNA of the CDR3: TGTGCCAGCAGCCTCGGAGGGGGATGGCCCTACAATGAGCAGTTCTTC. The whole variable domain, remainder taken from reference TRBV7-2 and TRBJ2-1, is GAGVSQSPSNKVTEKGKDVELRCDPISGHTALYWYRQSLGQGLEFLIYFQGNSAPDKSGLPSDRFSAERTGGSVSTLTIQRTQQEDSAVYLCASSLGGGWPYNEQFFGPGTRLTVL.

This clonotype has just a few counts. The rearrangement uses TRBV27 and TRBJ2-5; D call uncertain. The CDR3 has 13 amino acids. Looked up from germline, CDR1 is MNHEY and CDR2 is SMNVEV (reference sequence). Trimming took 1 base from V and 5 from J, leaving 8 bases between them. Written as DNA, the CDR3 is TGTGCCAGCAGTTTATTAGTAGGGGAGACCCAGTACTTC. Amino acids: CASSLLVGETQYF.

DNA of the CDR3: TGCAGTGCCCCGGGAGGTTGGAACACCGGGGAGCTGTTTTTT. Translation gives CSAPGGWNTGELFF. The chain combines TRBV20-1 with TRBJ2-2, with 7 bases matching TRBD2. The CDR3 contains 14 residues. The V gene end was trimmed by 6 bases and the J gene end by 1 base; junction bases not matched to a gene: 5. The germline CDR1 and CDR2 sequences are DFQATT and SNEGSKA (reference sequence).